The 17 T cell receptor beta chains in this list originate from one sample, sequenced in a study of Ad26.COV2.S vaccination and SARS-CoV-2 variants. This table comes from immunoSEQ multiplex PCR, and its TCRdb copy is limited to in-frame clones, with some not included. The sample records roughly 680,000 clones, 89% being singletons. Treatment noted: 15 to 20 received Ad26.COV2.S at low or high dose, single or two shots; several received placebo; per-sample allocation not given. Vaccine and placebo recipients were sampled on day 63 after the first injection. The sample in question was peripheral blood, obtained in a trial of Ad26.COV2.S vaccine versus placebo. The receptor set was obtained from a person aged 18-60 years who received the Ad26.COV2.S COVID-19 vaccine or a placebo.

The chain joins TRBV4-2 to TRBJ2-2; 10 bases line up with TRBD2. Germline assignment: CDR1 LGHNA and CDR2 YNFKEQ. The CDR3 runs to 15 residues. V lost 9 bases to trimming and J lost 1 base; unmatched junction nucleotides: 5. DNA for the CDR3: TGTGCCAGTCGCATAGCGGGAGGGAACACCGGGGAGCTGTTTTTT. This gives the protein CASRIAGGNTGELFF.

This sequence joins TRBV7-2 and TRBJ1-2; TRBD1 aligns across 7 bases. Germline V gives CDR1 SGHTA, CDR2 FQGNSA. The CDR3 is made up of 14 amino acids. Unmatched junction bases numbered 9, after V lost 5 bases and J lost 6 bases. For the CDR3, the DNA is TGTGCCAGCAGCCCCTCGGGACAGTTAGATGGCTACACCTTC. It specifies CASSPSGQLDGYTF.

This clone is a singleton in its sample. The sample carries other DNA sequences with the same CDR3. CDR3 bases: TGTGCCAGCAGTCCGGGACTAGCCTACAATGAGCAGTTCTTC. Translating gives CASSPGLAYNEQFF. The gene calls are TRBV6-5 and TRBJ2-1; TRBD2 matches 8 bases. CDR1 MNHEY and CDR2 SVGAGI come from the germline V gene. V lost 5 bases, J lost 2 bases, and 2 bases stayed unmatched. The CDR3 has 14 amino acids.

The chain couples TRBV6-5 to TRBJ1-2; D is unclear. This CDR3 contains 14 residues. V was shortened by 6 bases and J by 1 base, with 12 bases between the two germline ends. Germline-derived CDR1 and CDR2 are MNHEY and SVGAGI. CDR3 sequence (DNA): TGTGCCAGCAGCGAGACGACGGATAACTATGGCTACACCTTC. It encodes CASSETTDNYGYTF.

The V call is TRBV11-3, the J call TRBJ2-5; D remains ambiguous. From germline, CDR1 is SGHNT and CDR2 YENEEA. Trimming cost V 1 base and J 9 bases, with 0 bases left between them. This CDR3 is built from 9 residues. The CDR3 nucleotides read TGTGCCAGCAGCTTAGCCCAGTACTTC. Its translation: CASSLAQYF.

The V call is TRBV7-2, the J call TRBJ2-1, with 7 bases matching TRBD2. V was pared by 5 bases and J by 2 bases, with 12 bases of the junction left unmatched. CDR3 length equals 17 residues. Looked up from germline, CDR1 is SGHTA and CDR2 is FQGNSA. CDR3 bases: TGTGCCAGCAGCCCCCGGGGAGGGAGCGGGACCTACAATGAGCAGTTCTTC. It specifies CASSPRGGSGTYNEQFF.

Notes on this clone: Other DNA sequences in the same sample also yield this CDR3. This rearrangement joins TRBV5-1 to TRBJ1-4; perhaps TRBD1 as D (5 bases). Trimming took 5 bases from V and 5 from J, leaving 13 bases between them. Per the germline V gene, CDR1 is SGHRS and CDR2 is YFSETQ. The CDR3 contains 14 residues. The CDR3 nucleotides read TGCGCCAGCAGTCCCGGGACGGGGAATGAAAAACTGTTTTTT. Encoded protein: CASSPGTGNEKLFF.

In regard to this clone: This CDR3 is also generated by other DNA sequences in the sample. V usage is TRBV12-3 or TRBV12-4 and J usage is TRBJ2-7; TRBD1 is a possible D gene (5 bases). The V and J ends lost 4 bases and 2 bases respectively, with 9 bases between them. The CDR3 covers 13 residues. DNA for the CDR3: TGTGCCAGCAGTTCAGGGTCTCCCTACGAGCAGTACTTC. This sequence encodes CASSSGSPYEQYF.

The chain has TRBV9 and TRBJ2-7; D call uncertain. The V end was cut by 0 bases, the J end by 5 bases, with 18 bases between. The CDR3 is made up of 16 amino acids. Germline CDR1 is SGDLS and CDR2 is YYNGEE. In DNA, the CDR3 is TGTGCCAGCAGCGTAGGGCGTTGGCAGCTCACCGACGAGCAGTACTTC. Translation: CASSVGRWQLTDEQYF.

The genes are TRBV3-1 (or the pseudogene TRBV3-2) and TRBJ1-1; D is unresolved. The germline CDR1 and CDR2 sequences are LGHDT and YNNKEL (reference sequence). The CDR3 spans 15 residues. Trimming shortened V by 0 bases and J by 3 bases, and 11 bases separated the two germline ends. CDR3 in amino acids: CASSQDLPSYTEAFF. As DNA, the CDR3 is TGTGCCAGCAGCCAAGATCTACCCAGCTACACTGAAGCTTTCTTT.

V gene TRBV10-1 combines with J gene TRBJ1-2; D not resolved. The CDR3 contains 12 residues. Trimming took 0 bases from V and 8 from J, leaving 7 bases between them. CDR1 is WNHNN, CDR2 SYGVQD, per germline (reference sequence). CDR3 nucleotide sequence: TGCGCCAGCAGTGAGTCGGAGGGCGGCTACACCTTC. Translated: CASSESEGGYTF.

As concerns this clone: Other DNA sequences of this sample code for an identical CDR3. This chain connects TRBV19 to TRBJ2-3; D unclear. Between the trimmed V and J ends, which lost 3 bases and 2 bases, there was a span of 6 bases. The germline gives CDR1 LNHDA, CDR2 SQIVND (reference sequence). CDR3 length: 13 residues. The CDR3 DNA sequence: TGTGCCAGTAGTATCCGGCACACAGATACGCAGTATTTT. It encodes CASSIRHTDTQYF.

This clone was picked up one time. This chain uses TRBV5-1 with TRBJ1-1; 8 nucleotides match TRBD1. The CDR3 is made up of 15 amino acids. V trimming: 2 bases; J trimming: 1 base; junction bases outside the gene matches: 4. Germline CDR1 reads SGHRS; CDR2 reads YFSETQ. This chain's CDR3 is CASSFAGTGNTEAFF. As DNA, the CDR3 is TGCGCCAGCAGCTTCGCCGGGACAGGGAACACTGAAGCTTTCTTT.

The count of this clone is one. Here the CDR3 DNA reads TGTGCCAGCAGCCCCGGAGTAGCGGGGGTTGGAGAGACCCAGTACTTC. Encoded protein: CASSPGVAGVGETQYF. The chain uses TRBV5-4 and TRBJ2-5, with 9 bases identical to TRBD2. The CDR3 contains 16 residues. The V gene end was trimmed by 4 bases and the J gene end by 4 bases; junction bases not matched to a gene: 11. The germline V gene encodes CDR1 SGHNT and CDR2 YYREEE (reference sequence).

This chain joins TRBV2 and TRBJ2-3, with D possibly TRBD2 on 6 matching bases. CDR1 is SNHLY, CDR2 FYNNEI, per germline. V gave up 6 bases and J gave up 3 bases, with 10 bases separating them. The CDR3 has 13 amino acids. In nucleotides, the CDR3 is TGTGCCAGCAGCCAGGAGGGTACAGATACGCAGTATTTT. Encoded protein: CASSQEGTDTQYF.

A remark on this clone: Other DNA sequences from this sample encode an identical CDR3 as well. V and J are TRBV7-2 and TRBJ1-5, with D hard to call. This CDR3 has 15 residues. Trimming left V 1 base short and J 0 bases short, with 7 bases between. The germline V gene has CDR1 SGHTA and CDR2 FQGNSA. CDR3 sequence (DNA): TGTGCCAGCAGCTTAGTCCCCAATAGCAATCAGCCCCAGCATTTT. Translating it yields CASSLVPNSNQPQHF. The full variable domain, completed using reference TRBV7-2 and TRBJ1-5, is GAGVSQSPSNKVTEKGKDVELRCDPISGHTALYWYRQSLGQGLEFLIYFQGNSAPDKSGLPSDRFSAERTGGSVSTLTIQRTQQEDSAVYLCASSLVPNSNQPQHFGDGTRLSIL.

The chain is built from TRBV25-1 and TRBJ1-1; TRBD1 agrees at 11 bases. Germline values: CDR1 MGHDK, CDR2 SYGVNS. The CDR3 has 16 residues. J was trimmed by 11 bases and V by 3 bases; bases with no gene match: 14. CDR3 loop: CASSDSTGTGGRKAFF. Here the CDR3 DNA reads TGTGCCAGCAGTGACAGTACCGGGACAGGGGGGAGGAAGGCTTTCTTT.